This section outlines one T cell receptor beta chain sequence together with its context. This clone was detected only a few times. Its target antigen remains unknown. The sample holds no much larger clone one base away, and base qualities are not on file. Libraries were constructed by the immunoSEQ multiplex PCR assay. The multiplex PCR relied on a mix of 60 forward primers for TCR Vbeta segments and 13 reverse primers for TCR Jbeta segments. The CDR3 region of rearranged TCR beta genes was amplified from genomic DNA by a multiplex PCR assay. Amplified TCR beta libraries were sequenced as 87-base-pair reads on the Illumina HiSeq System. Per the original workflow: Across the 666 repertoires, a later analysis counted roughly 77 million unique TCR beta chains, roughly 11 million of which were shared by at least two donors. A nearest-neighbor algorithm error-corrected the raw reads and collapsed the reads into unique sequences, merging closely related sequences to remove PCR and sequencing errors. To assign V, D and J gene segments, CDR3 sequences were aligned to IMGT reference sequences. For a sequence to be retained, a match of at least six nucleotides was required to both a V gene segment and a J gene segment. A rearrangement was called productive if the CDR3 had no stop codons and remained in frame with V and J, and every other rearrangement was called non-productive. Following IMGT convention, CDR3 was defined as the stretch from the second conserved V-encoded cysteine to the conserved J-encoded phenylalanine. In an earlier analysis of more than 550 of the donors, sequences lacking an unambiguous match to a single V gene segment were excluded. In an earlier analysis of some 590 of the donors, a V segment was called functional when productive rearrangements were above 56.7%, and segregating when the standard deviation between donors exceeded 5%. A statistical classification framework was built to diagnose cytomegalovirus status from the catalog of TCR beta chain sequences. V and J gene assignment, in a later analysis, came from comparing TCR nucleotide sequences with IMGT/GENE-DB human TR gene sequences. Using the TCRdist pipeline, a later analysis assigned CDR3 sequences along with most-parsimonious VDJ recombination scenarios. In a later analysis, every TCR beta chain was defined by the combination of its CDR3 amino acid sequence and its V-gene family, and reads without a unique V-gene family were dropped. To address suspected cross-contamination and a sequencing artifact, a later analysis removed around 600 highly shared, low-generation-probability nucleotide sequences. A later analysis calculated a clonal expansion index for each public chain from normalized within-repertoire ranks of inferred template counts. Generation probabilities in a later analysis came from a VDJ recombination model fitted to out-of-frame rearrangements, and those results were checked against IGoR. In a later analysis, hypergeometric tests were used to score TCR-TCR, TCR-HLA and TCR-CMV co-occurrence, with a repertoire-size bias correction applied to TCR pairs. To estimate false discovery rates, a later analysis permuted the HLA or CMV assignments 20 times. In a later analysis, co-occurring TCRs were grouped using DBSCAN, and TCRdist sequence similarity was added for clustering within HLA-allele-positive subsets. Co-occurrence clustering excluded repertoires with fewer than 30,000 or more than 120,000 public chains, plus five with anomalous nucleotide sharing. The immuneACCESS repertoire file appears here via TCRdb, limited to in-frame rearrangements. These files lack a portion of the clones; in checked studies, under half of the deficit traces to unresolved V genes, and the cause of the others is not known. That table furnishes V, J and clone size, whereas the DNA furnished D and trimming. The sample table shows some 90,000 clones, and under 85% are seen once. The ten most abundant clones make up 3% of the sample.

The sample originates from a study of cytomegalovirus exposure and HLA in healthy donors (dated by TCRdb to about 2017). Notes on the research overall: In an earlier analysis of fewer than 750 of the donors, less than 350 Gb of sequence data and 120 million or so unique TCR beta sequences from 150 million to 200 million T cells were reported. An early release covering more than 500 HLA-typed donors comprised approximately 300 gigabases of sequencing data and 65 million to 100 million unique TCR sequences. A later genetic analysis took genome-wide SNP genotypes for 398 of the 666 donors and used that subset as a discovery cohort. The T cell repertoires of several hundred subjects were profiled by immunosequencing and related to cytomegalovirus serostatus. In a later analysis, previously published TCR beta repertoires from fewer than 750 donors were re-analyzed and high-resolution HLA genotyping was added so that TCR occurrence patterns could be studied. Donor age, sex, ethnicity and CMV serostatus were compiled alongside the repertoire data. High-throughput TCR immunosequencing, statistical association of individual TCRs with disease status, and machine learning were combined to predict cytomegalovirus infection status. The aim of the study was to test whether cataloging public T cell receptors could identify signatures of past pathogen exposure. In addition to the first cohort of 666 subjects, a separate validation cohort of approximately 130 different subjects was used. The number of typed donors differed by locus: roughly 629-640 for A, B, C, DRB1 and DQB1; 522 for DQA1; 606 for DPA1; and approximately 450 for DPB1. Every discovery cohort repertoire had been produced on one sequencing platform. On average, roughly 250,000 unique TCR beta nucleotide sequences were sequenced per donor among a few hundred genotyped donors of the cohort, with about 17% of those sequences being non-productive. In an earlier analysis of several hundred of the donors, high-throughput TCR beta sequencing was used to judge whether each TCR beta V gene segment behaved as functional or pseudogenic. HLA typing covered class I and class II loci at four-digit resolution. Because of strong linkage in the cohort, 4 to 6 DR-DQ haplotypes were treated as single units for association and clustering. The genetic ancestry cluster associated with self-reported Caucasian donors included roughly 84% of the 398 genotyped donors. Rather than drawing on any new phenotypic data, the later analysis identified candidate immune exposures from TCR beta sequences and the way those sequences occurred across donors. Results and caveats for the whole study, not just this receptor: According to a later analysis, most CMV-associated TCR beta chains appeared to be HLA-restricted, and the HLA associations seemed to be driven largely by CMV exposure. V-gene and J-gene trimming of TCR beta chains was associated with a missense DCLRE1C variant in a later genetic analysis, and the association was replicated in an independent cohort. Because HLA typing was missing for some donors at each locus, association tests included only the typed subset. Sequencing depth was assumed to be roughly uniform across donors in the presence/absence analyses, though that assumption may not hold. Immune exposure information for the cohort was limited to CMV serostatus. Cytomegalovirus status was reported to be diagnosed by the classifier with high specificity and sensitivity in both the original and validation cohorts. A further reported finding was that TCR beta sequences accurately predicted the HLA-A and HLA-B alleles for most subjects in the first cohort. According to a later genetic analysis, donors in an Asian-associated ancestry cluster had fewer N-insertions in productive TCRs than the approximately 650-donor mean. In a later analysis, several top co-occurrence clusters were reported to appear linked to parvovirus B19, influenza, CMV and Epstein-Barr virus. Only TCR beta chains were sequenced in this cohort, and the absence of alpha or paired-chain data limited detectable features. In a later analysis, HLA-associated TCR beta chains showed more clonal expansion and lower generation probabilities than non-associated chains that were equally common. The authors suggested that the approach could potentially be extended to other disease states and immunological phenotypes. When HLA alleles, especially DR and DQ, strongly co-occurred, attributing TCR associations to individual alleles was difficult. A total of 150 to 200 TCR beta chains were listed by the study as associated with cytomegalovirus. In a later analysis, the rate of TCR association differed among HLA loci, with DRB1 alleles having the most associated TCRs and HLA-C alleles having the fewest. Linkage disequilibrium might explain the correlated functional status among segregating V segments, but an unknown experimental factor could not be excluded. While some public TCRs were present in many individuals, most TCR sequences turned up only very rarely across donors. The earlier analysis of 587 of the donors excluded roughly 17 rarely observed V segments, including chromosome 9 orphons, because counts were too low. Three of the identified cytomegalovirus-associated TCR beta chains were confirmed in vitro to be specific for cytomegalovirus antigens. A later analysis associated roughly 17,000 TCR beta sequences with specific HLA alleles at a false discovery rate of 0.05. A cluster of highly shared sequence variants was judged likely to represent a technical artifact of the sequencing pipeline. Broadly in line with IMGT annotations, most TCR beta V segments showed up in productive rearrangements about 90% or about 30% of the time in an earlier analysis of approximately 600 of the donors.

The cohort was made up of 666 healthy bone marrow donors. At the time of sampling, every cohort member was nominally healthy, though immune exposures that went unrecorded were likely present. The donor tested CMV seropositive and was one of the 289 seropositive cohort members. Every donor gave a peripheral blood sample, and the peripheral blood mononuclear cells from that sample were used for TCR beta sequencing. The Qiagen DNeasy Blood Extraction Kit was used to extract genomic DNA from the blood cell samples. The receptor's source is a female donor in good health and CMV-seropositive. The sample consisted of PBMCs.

The sequence in DNA is TGTGCCAGCGGACAGGGAGGCAATCAGCCCCAGCATTTT. Its product reads: CASGQGGNQPQHF. The rearranged chain carries TRBV6-5 and TRBJ1-5; the junction holds 8 bases that match TRBD1. According to the germline V gene, CDR1 reads MNHEY and CDR2 reads SVGAGI. The V end gives up 8 bases and the J end 2 bases, leaving 2 bases in the junction not matched to a gene. Its CDR3 holds 13 amino acids, cysteine through phenylalanine. The only DNA kept is the CDR3, 39 bases in frame from the first base.